Listed below are T cell receptor beta chains from one sample, sequenced in a study of blood T cell repertoires in COVID-19. Data came from immunoSEQ multiplex PCR; TCRdb stores just in-frame clones and leaves some out. Of about 78,000 clones listed, around 90% are singletons. The specimen was peripheral blood. All receptors come from a woman older than 75 with acute or convalescent COVID-19. Both conserved end residues are part of each CDR3. The order of the fields is D gene, J gene, clone size, V gene, CDR3 protein, CDR3 DNA. D genes are given only for firm matches. Clone sizes are given selectively: once, few, many, or a class where the clone is expanded.

- TRBJ2-3 - TRBV9 CASSAGYPPDTQYF TGTGCCAGCAGCGCGGGATACCCCCCAGATACGCAGTATTTT
TRBD2 TRBJ2-1 - TRBV19 CASSFLLAGVYNEQFF TGTGCCAGTAGTTTCTTACTAGCGGGAGTTTACAATGAGCAGTTCTTC
TRBD2 TRBJ2-7 few TRBV9 CASSVGGRAPYEQYF TGTGCCAGCAGCGTAGGCGGGAGGGCCCCCTACGAGCAGTACTTC
TRBD2 TRBJ2-7 - TRBV3-1/TRBV3-2 CASSPPLVAGEKYF TGTGCCAGCAGCCCCCCTTTGGTAGCGGGAGAGAAGTACTTC
- TRBJ1-2 - TRBV18 CASSPGGGYGYTF TGTGCCAGCTCACCCGGAGGTGGGTATGGCTACACCTTC
TRBD1 TRBJ1-2 once TRBV2 CASTVGTAPNYGYTF TGTGCCAGCACCGTCGGGACAGCCCCTAACTATGGCTACACCTTC
- TRBJ2-1 - TRBV9 CASSVGPLNEQFF TGTGCCAGCAGCGTAGGTCCCCTCAATGAGCAGTTCTTC
TRBD2 TRBJ2-7 - TRBV3-1/TRBV3-2 CASSFSAGGTYEQYF TGTGCCAGCAGCTTCTCAGCGGGAGGAACCTACGAGCAGTACTTC
TRBD2 TRBJ2-1 - TRBV5-4 CASSTERERGNEQFF TGTGCCAGCAGCACCGAGCGGGAGAGGGGCAATGAGCAGTTCTTC
TRBD1 TRBJ1-2 - TRBV6-5 CASSYSGDRGAYGYTF TGTGCCAGCAGTTACTCGGGGGACAGAGGGGCTTATGGCTACACCTTC
- TRBJ1-2 once TRBV29-1 CSVGDTGNYGYTF TGCAGCGTTGGGGACACTGGGAACTATGGCTACACCTTC
- TRBJ2-7 - TRBV10-3 CAISEAVSYEQYF TGTGCCATCAGTGAGGCGGTCTCCTACGAGCAGTACTTC
- TRBJ2-5 once TRBV6-5 CASSAQGNRETQYF TGTGCCAGCAGCGCCCAGGGGAATCGAGAGACCCAGTACTTC
- TRBJ1-4 - TRBV5-6 CASRSTGYGEKLFF TGTGCCAGCAGATCTACAGGGTACGGTGAAAAACTGTTTTTT
TRBD2 TRBJ2-1 - TRBV27 CASSPGLAGSSYNEQFF TGTGCCAGCAGTCCGGGACTAGCGGGAAGCTCCTACAATGAGCAGTTCTTC